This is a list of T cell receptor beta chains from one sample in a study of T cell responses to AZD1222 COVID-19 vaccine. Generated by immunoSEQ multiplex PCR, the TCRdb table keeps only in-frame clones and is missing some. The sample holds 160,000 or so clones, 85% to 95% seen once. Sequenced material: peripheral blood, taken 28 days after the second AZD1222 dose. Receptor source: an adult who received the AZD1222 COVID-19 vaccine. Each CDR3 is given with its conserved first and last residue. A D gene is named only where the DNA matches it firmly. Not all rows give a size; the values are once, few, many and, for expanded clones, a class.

CDR3aa: CAWSVQPENMFF
CDR3nt: TGTGCCTGGAGTGTACAGCCGGAAAATATGTTTTTT
j_gene: TRBJ1-4
v_gene: TRBV30
abundance: -
d_gene: -

CDR3aa: CASSLYRGEERQPQHF
CDR3nt: TGCGCCAGCAGCTTGTACAGGGGAGAGGAAAGACAGCCCCAGCATTTT
j_gene: TRBJ1-5
v_gene: TRBV5-1
abundance: -
d_gene: TRBD1

CDR3aa: CASSPMVTSTEAFF
CDR3nt: TGTGCCAGCAGTCCTATGGTGACGAGCACTGAAGCTTTCTTT
j_gene: TRBJ1-1
v_gene: TRBV28
abundance: -
d_gene: -

CDR3aa: CASSLAGESTDTQYF
CDR3nt: TGTGCCAGCAGCTTAGCGGGGGAAAGCACAGATACGCAGTATTTT
j_gene: TRBJ2-3
v_gene: TRBV11-3
abundance: -
d_gene: -

CDR3aa: CASSQEDLSYNEQFF
CDR3nt: TGCGCCAGCAGCCAAGAGGACCTCTCCTACAATGAGCAGTTCTTC
j_gene: TRBJ2-1
v_gene: TRBV4-1
abundance: -
d_gene: -

CDR3aa: CASSQVALRGGEQYF
CDR3nt: TGTGCCAGCAGCCAAGTAGCGCTTCGGGGAGGCGAGCAGTACTTC
j_gene: TRBJ2-7
v_gene: TRBV3-1/TRBV3-2
abundance: -
d_gene: -

CDR3aa: CASSRGVLREQFF
CDR3nt: TGTGCCAGCAGCCGCGGCGTCCTCAGGGAGCAGTTCTTC
j_gene: TRBJ2-1
v_gene: TRBV28
abundance: -
d_gene: -

CDR3aa: CAWRSAAGGYTF
CDR3nt: TGTGCCTGGAGATCGGCTGCTGGTGGCTACACCTTC
j_gene: TRBJ1-2
v_gene: TRBV30
abundance: -
d_gene: -

CDR3aa: CASSPPGVPKNIQYF
CDR3nt: TGTGCCAGCTCACCACCCGGGGTACCCAAAAACATTCAGTACTTC
j_gene: TRBJ2-4
v_gene: TRBV18
abundance: -
d_gene: -

CDR3aa: CASSQSWEAGPYNEQFF
CDR3nt: TGCGCCAGCAGTCAATCATGGGAAGCGGGTCCCTACAATGAGCAGTTCTTC
j_gene: TRBJ2-1
v_gene: TRBV23-1
abundance: -
d_gene: -

CDR3aa: CASSVKLASNTGELFF
CDR3nt: TGTGCCAGCAGCGTCAAACTAGCGTCGAACACCGGGGAGCTGTTTTTT
j_gene: TRBJ2-2
v_gene: TRBV7-8
abundance: -
d_gene: TRBD2

CDR3aa: CASSLGGNEQFF
CDR3nt: TGTGCCAGCAGCTTGGGTGGGAATGAGCAGTTCTTC
j_gene: TRBJ2-1
v_gene: TRBV5-6
abundance: -
d_gene: -

CDR3aa: CASSNDLLGGDNEQFF
CDR3nt: TGTGCCAGCAGCAACGACCTCCTGGGGGGGGACAATGAGCAGTTCTTC
j_gene: TRBJ2-1
v_gene: TRBV7-9
abundance: once
d_gene: TRBD2

CDR3aa: CASSSGQSYNEQFF
CDR3nt: TGTGCCAGCTCATCGGGACAGTCCTACAATGAGCAGTTCTTC
j_gene: TRBJ2-1
v_gene: TRBV18
abundance: -
d_gene: TRBD1